Listed below are T cell receptor beta chains from one sample, sequenced in a study of blood T cell repertoires in COVID-19. Repertoires were generated with immunoSEQ multiplex PCR, while TCRdb's copy carries only in-frame clones and drops some. Here the sample spans 260,000 or so clones, approximately 90% being singletons. Material: PBMCs or T cells enriched from blood (not recorded which). These receptors were collected from a man aged 18 to 29 who had recovered from COVID-19. Each CDR3 is given with its conserved first and last residue. A D gene is named only where the DNA matches it firmly. Size is stated for part of the rows, as once, few or many counts, or as a class when the clone is expanded.

cdr3_nt,cdr3_aa,clone_size,v_call,j_call,d_call
TGTGCCAGCAACCGGGACAGGGGGTCCAATGAGCAGTTCTTC,CASNRDRGSNEQFF,.,TRBV14,TRBJ2-1,TRBD1
TGTGCCTGGAGTACCGGGACAGGGGGCCCCGGGGAGCTGTTTTTT,CAWSTGTGGPGELFF,once,TRBV30,TRBJ2-2,TRBD1
TGTGCCAGCAGCTCCGGGGGACAGGGAAGTTCTGGCTACACCTTC,CASSSGGQGSSGYTF,.,TRBV28,TRBJ1-2,TRBD1
TGCGCCAGCAGCCAGACTATTCGGGGACAGGGGGCCTCTAGCGCTGAAGCTTTCTTT,CASSQTIRGQGASSAEAFF,.,TRBV4-1,TRBJ1-1,TRBD1
TGTGCCAGCAGCCAAGATACGGTAACCGGGGAGCTGTTTTTT,CASSQDTVTGELFF,.,TRBV3-1/TRBV3-2,TRBJ2-2,.
TGTGCCTGGGGGACAGGGGTGGCGGAGCTGTTTTTT,CAWGTGVAELFF,.,TRBV30,TRBJ2-2,TRBD1
TGCGCCAGCAGCCAAGATCTGTACGACAGGGTGAGTAGCGAGCAGTACTTC,CASSQDLYDRVSSEQYF,.,TRBV4-1,TRBJ2-7,TRBD1
TGTGCCAGCCGAAAGGGCCCAGACAGGGGGCGTAGGAGATGCAATCAGCCCCAGCATTTT,CASRKGPDRGRRRCNQPQHF,.,TRBV21-1,TRBJ1-5,.
TGTGCCAGCAGCCAGACCGGGACAGGAGTCCAAGAGACCCAGTACTTC,CASSQTGTGVQETQYF,.,TRBV3-1/TRBV3-2,TRBJ2-5,TRBD1
TGTGCCAGCAGCTTACTCCCGACTAGCGGGGGGGCGGGGAACGAGCAGTACTTC,CASSLLPTSGGAGNEQYF,once,TRBV7-9,TRBJ2-7,TRBD2
TGTGCCAGCAGTGAAGAGGGGGGGGCGTTCGGGCAGCCCCAGCATTTT,CASSEEGGAFGQPQHF,.,TRBV6-1,TRBJ1-5,.
TGTGCCAGCAGCTTAGTTGTGGACAGCGGTCGGGGAGAGACCCAGTACTTC,CASSLVVDSGRGETQYF,.,TRBV11-2,TRBJ2-5,.
TGCGCCAGCAGCCCTTATCCGGCCCCTAGCGGGGGGGCTCGCACAGATACGCAGTATTTT,CASSPYPAPSGGARTDTQYF,.,TRBV5-1,TRBJ2-3,TRBD2
TGTGCCAGCACGGGGGACTCGTGGTACACCTTC,CASTGDSWYTF,.,TRBV2,TRBJ1-2,.
TGTGCCAGCAGTCAGTATCAAAGCTCCTACAATGAGCAGTTCTTC,CASSQYQSSYNEQFF,.,TRBV6-2/TRBV6-3,TRBJ2-1,.
TGTGCCAGTAGTCCCAACCCAGGGGGCCCCTCTGGAAACACCATATATTTT,CASSPNPGGPSGNTIYF,many,TRBV19,TRBJ1-3,TRBD1
TGTGCCAGCAGCCAAGAGGGGACAGGGACTTTCGAGCAGTACTTC,CASSQEGTGTFEQYF,.,TRBV3-1/TRBV3-2,TRBJ2-7,TRBD1
TGTGCCAGTAGTTACGGGGAGAGCTCCTACGAGCAGTACTTC,CASSYGESSYEQYF,.,TRBV19,TRBJ2-7,.
TGTGCCAGCAGTGACTCGTCCAGGGCGGACTATGGCTACACCTTC,CASSDSSRADYGYTF,.,TRBV6-4,TRBJ1-2,.
TGTGCCAGCAGTTACGGGGGGGTGAACACTGAAGCTTTCTTT,CASSYGGVNTEAFF,.,TRBV6-5,TRBJ1-1,.
TGTGCCTGGAGTTCATCCAGAGGCACCGGGGAGCTGTTTTTT,CAWSSSRGTGELFF,.,TRBV30,TRBJ2-2,.
TGTGCCAGCAGCCCCGAGACTAGCATGGGGCGGCAGTACTTC,CASSPETSMGRQYF,.,TRBV14,TRBJ2-7,TRBD2
TGTGCCAGCAGCATACAGGGAAATCAGCCCCAGCATTTT,CASSIQGNQPQHF,few,TRBV11-2,TRBJ1-5,.
TGTGCCAGCACCCTTAACTTAGCCTACGAGCAGTACTTC,CASTLNLAYEQYF,few,TRBV2,TRBJ2-7,.
TGTGCCAGCAGCAGCACTCGACAGGGAATCCTCTATGGCTACACCTTC,CASSSTRQGILYGYTF,.,TRBV7-9,TRBJ1-2,TRBD1
TGCGCCAGCAGCCAAGATGATCGCAGGGCTCCTGCTAACTATGGCTACACCTTC,CASSQDDRRAPANYGYTF,.,TRBV4-1,TRBJ1-2,.
TGTGCCAGCAGCTCCCCGGGACTAGCGGGGGGGGGCGGCGAGCAGTTCTTC,CASSSPGLAGGGGEQFF,.,TRBV3-1/TRBV3-2,TRBJ2-1,TRBD2
TGTGCCATCAGTGCGGGGGTTACTCAGCCCCAGCATTTT,CAISAGVTQPQHF,.,TRBV10-3,TRBJ1-5,.
TGTGCCAGCAGCCTCGGACAGGGGGGAGGCTACGAGCAGTACTTC,CASSLGQGGGYEQYF,few,TRBV11-2,TRBJ2-7,TRBD1